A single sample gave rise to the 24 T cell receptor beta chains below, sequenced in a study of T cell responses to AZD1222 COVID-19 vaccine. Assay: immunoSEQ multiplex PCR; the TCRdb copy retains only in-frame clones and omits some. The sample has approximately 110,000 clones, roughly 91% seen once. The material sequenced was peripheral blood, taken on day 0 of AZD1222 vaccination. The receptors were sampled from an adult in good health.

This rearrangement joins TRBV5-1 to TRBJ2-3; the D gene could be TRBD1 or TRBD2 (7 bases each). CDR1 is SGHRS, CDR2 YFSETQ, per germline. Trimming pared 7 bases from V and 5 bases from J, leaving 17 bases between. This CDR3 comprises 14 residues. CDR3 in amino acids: CASSSQGGGDTQYF. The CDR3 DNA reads TGCGCCAGCTCCAGTCAGGGGGGGGGAGATACGCAGTATTTT.

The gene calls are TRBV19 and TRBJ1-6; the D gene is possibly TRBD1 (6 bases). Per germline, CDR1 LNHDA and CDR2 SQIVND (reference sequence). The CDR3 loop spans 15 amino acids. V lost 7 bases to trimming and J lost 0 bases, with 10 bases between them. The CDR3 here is CASKGGSSYNSPLHF. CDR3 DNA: TGTGCCAGTAAGGGGGGAAGCTCCTATAATTCACCCCTCCACTTT.

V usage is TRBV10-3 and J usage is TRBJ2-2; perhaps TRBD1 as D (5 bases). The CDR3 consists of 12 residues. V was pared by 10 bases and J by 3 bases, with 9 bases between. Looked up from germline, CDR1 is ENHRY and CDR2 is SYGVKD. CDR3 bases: TGTGCCACCGAGACAGACACCGGGGAGCTGTTTTTT. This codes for CATETDTGELFF.

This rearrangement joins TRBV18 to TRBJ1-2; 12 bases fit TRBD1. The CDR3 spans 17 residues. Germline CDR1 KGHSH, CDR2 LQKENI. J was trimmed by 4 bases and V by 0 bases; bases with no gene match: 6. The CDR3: CASSPPGQGAGPYGYTF. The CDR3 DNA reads TGTGCCAGCTCACCACCGGGACAGGGGGCTGGTCCCTATGGCTACACCTTC. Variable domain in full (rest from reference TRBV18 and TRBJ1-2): NAGVMQNPRHLVRRRGQEARLRCSPMKGHSHVYWYRQLPEEGLKFMVYLQKENIIDESGMPKERFSAEFPKEGPSILRIQQVVRGDSAAYFCASSPPGQGAGPYGYTFGSGTRLTVV.

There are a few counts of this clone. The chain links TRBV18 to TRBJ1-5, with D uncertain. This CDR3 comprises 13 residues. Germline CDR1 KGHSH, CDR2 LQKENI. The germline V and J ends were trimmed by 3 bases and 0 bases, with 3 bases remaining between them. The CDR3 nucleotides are TGTGCCAGCTCACCCACTAGCAATCAGCCCCAGCATTTT. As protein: CASSPTSNQPQHF.

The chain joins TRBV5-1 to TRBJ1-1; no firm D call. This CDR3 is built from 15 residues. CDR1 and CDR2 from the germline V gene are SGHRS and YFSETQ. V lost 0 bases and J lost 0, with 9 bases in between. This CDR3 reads CASSLGARLNTEAFF. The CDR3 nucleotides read TGCGCCAGCAGCTTGGGGGCACGCTTGAACACTGAAGCTTTCTTT.

CDR3 protein: CASSSDRDNLLSYNSPLHF. CDR3 in DNA: TGTGCCAGCAGCTCCGACCGGGACAACTTACTCTCCTATAATTCACCCCTCCACTTT. The J gene is TRBJ1-6, the V gene TRBV11-2; D might be TRBD1 (6 bases). V lost 4 bases and J lost 0, with 19 bases in between. Germline-derived CDR1 and CDR2 are SGHAT and FQNNGV. This CDR3 is 19 amino acids long.

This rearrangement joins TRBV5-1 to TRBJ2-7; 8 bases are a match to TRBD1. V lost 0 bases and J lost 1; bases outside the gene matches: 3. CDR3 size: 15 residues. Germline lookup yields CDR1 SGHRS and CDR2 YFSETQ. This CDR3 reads CASSLGTGYSYEQYF. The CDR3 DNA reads TGCGCCAGCAGCTTGGGGACAGGGTATTCCTACGAGCAGTACTTC.

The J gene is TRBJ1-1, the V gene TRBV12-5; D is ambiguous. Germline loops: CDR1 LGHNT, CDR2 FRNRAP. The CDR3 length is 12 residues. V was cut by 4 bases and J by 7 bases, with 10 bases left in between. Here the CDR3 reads CASGSRAVEAFF. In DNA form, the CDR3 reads TGTGCTAGTGGTTCTCGGGCCGTTGAAGCTTTCTTT.

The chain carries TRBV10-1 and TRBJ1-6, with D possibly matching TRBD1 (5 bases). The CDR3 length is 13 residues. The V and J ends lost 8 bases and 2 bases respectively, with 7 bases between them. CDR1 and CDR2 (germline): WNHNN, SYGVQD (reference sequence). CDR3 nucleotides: TGCGCCAGCCAGGACACCTATAATTCACCCCTCCACTTT. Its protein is CASQDTYNSPLHF.

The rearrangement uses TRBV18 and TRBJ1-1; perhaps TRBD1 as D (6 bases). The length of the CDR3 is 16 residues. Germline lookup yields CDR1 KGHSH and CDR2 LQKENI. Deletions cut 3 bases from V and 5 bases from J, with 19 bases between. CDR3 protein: CASSPMETGPWTEAFF. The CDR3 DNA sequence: TGTGCCAGCTCACCTATGGAAACAGGGCCATGGACTGAAGCTTTCTTT.

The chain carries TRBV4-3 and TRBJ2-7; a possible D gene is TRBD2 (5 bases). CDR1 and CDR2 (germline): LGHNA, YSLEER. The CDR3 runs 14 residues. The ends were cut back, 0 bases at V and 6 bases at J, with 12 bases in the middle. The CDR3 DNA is TGCGCCAGCAGCCAAGACACGACGGGGTTCGAGCAGTACTTC. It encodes CASSQDTTGFEQYF.

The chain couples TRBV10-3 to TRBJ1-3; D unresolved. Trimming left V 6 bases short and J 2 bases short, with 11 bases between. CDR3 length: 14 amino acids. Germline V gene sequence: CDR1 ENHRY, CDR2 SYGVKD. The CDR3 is CAISNGKAGNTIYF. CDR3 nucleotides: TGTGCCATCAGCAATGGGAAAGCTGGAAACACCATATATTTT.

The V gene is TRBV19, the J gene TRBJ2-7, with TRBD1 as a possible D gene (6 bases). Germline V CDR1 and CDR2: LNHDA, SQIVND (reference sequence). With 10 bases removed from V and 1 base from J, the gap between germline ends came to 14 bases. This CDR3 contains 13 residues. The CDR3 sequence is CATKDRSSYEQYF. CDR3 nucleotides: TGTGCCACCAAGGACAGATCGTCCTACGAGCAGTACTTC.

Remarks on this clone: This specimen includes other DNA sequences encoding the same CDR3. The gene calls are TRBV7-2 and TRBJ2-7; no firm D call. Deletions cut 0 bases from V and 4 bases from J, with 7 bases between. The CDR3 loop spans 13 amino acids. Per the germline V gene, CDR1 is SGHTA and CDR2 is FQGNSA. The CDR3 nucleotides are TGTGCCAGCAGCTTAGCGAGAAGTTACGAGCAGTACTTC. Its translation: CASSLARSYEQYF.

This chain's CDR3 is CASSPKQGTGELFF. The CDR3 DNA is TGTGCCAGCTCACCAAAACAGGGGACCGGGGAGCTGTTTTTT. This chain connects TRBV18 to TRBJ2-2; 7 bases are a match to TRBD1. The ends lost 2 bases at V and 5 bases at J; junction bases unmatched: 2. The CDR3 is 14 amino acids. Germline loops: CDR1 KGHSH, CDR2 LQKENI.

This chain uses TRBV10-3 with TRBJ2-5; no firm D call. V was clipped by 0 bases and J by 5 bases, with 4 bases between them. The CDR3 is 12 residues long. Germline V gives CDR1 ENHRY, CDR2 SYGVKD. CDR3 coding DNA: TGTGCCATCAGTGAGTCCCGGGAGACCCAGTACTTC. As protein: CAISESRETQYF.

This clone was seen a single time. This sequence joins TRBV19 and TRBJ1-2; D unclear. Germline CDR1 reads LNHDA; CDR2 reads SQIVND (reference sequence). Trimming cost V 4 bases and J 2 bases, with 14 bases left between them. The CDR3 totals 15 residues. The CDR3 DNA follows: TGTGCCAGTAGTAGGGCCATAAGTAACAACTATGGCTACACCTTC. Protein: CASSRAISNNYGYTF.

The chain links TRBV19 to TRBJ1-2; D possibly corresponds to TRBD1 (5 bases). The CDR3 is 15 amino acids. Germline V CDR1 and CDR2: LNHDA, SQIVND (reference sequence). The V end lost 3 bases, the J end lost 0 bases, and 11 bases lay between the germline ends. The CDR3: CASSMGTGSNYGYTF. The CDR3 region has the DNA TGTGCCAGTAGTATGGGGACCGGCTCTAACTATGGCTACACCTTC.

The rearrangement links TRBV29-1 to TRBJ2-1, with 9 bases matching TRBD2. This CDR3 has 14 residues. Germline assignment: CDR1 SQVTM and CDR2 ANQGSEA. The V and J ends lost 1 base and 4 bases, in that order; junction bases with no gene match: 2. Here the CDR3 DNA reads TGCAGCGTTGAAGTAGCGGGGGTTTACAATGAGCAGTTCTTC. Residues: CSVEVAGVYNEQFF.

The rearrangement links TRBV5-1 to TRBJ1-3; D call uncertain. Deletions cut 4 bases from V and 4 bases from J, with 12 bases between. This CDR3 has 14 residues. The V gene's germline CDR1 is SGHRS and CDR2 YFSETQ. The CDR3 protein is CASSGGVGGNTIYF. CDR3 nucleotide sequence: TGCGCCAGCAGCGGCGGGGTGGGCGGAAACACCATATATTTT.

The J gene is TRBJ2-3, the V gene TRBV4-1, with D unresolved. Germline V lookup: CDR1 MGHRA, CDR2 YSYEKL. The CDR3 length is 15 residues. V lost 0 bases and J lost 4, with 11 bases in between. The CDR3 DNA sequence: TGCGCCAGCAGCCAAGAGGGAAGGGCTCCAGATACGCAGTATTTT. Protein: CASSQEGRAPDTQYF.

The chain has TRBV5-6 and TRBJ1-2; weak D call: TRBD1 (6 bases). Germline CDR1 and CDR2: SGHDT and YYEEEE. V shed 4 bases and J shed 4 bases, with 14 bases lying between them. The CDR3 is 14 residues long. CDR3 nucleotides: TGTGCCAGCAGCCCCGGGAGGGGGACCTATGGCTACACCTTC. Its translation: CASSPGRGTYGYTF.

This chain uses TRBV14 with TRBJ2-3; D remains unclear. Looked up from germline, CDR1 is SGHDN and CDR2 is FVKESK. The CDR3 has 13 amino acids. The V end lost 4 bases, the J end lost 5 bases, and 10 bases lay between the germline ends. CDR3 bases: TGTGCCAGCAGCCTCCATAGTGGAGATACGCAGTATTTT. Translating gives CASSLHSGDTQYF.